The entry below describes one T cell receptor beta chain. Clones were read by immunoSEQ multiplex PCR, and TCRdb kept only the in-frame ones, dropping some. The sample records about 6,800 clones, 80% being singletons. After autologous stem cell transplantation all patients relapsed, and prior brentuximab vedotin exposure differed between cohorts. It was by magnetic negative selection that CD4+ T cells were purified from thawed PBMCs. Patients showed best responses of complete response, partial response or progressive disease. The record originates from a study of PD-1 blockade in classical Hodgkin lymphoma. Germline lookup yields CDR1 MNHNY and CDR2 SVGAGI (reference sequence). Trimming cost V 2 bases and J 2 bases, with 10 bases left between them. The CDR3 loop spans 14 amino acids.

Sequencing was performed on CD4+ T cells from blood, taken at baseline. This TCR came from a human donor with classical Hodgkin lymphoma. The chain combines TRBV6-6 with TRBJ2-7; TRBD2 is a possible D gene (6 bases). The DNA for the CDR3 is TGTGCCAGCAGTTACGGAGGGACCACCTACGAGCAGTACTTC. Protein sequence: CASSYGGTTYEQYF.